The clone carrying this TCR beta chain was counted many times. Its specificity is not known. TCRdb called the 5' RACE reads again in MiXCR, with one record for every CDR3 protein. The sample includes under 130,000 distinct CDR3 sequences, approximately 25% of them seen just once. The data were taken from a study of CD8 T cells in ankylosing spondylitis. Regarding the study as a whole: Earlier literature documents some of the motif variants in reactive arthritis synovial fluid and blood.

The J segment lost 3 bases and the V segment lost 6 bases, leaving 4 bases of the junction unmatched. Germline V CDR1 and CDR2: DFQATT, SNEGSKA (reference sequence). The length of the CDR3 is 13 residues. The sequenced sample was synovial fluid, either unsorted or a sorted T cell fraction (not recorded which). The rearrangement links TRBV20-1 to TRBJ2-1; 8 positions agree with TRBD1. This TCR came from a male donor with ankylosing spondylitis. The CDR3 sequence: CSADTGGYNEQFF. CDR3 sequence (DNA): TGCAGTGCCGATACAGGGGGCTACAATGAGCAGTTCTTC.